The TCR beta chain described here comes from a study of blood T cell repertoires in COVID-19. Across the study: Collection of acute and convalescent COVID-19 samples took place in the United States, Italy and Spain.

Participants came from about 24 US areas, aged about 18 to 100 years. Sequencing was performed with immunoSEQ multiplex PCR; in TCRdb, only in-frame clones are kept and a portion is missing. The data contain around 290,000 clones, 75% to 95% of them seen just once; the ten biggest clones take up around 1.1%. The CDR3 is made up of 15 amino acids. V shed 5 bases, J shed 3 bases, and the junction held 7 bases outside the gene matches. Germline lookup yields CDR1 SGDLS and CDR2 YYNGEE. This receptor was identified in a woman aged 30 to 39 who had recovered from COVID-19. The gene calls are TRBV9 and TRBJ2-3; TRBD2 agrees at 9 bases. The sample comprised PBMCs or T cells enriched from blood (not recorded which). The CDR3 here is CASSSTSGLTDTQYF. In nucleotides, the CDR3 is TGTGCCAGCAGTTCGACTAGCGGCTTAACAGATACGCAGTATTTT.